The 12 T cell receptor beta chains below were found in one sample sequenced in a study of CD8+ T cells in alopecia areata. cDNA reverse transcribed from extracted RNA served as the sequencing template. TCRdb's copy holds only in-frame clones and misses some; the assay was immunoSEQ multiplex PCR. The data contain about 97,000 clones, roughly 41% of them singletons. Sample: CD4+ T cells sorted from blood. These receptor sequences come from a human donor with alopecia areata.

The V call is TRBV11-2, the J call TRBJ2-2; D remains ambiguous. Trimming removed 1 base at V and 4 bases at J, with 4 bases between. Germline V gene lookup returns CDR1 SGHAT and CDR2 FQNNGV. This CDR3 contains 13 residues. The CDR3 DNA is TGTGCCAGCAGCTTAGGGAGCACCGGGGAGCTGTTTTTT. It encodes CASSLGSTGELFF. Filled out from reference TRBV11-2 and TRBJ2-2, the complete variable domain reads EAGVAQSPRYKIIEKRQSVAFWCNPISGHATLYWYQQILGQGPKLLIQFQNNGVVDDSQLPKDRFSAERLKGVDSTLKIQPAKLEDSAVYLCASSLGSTGELFFGEGSRLTVL.

The chain is built from TRBV5-1 and TRBJ2-2, with 10 bases identical to TRBD2. V dropped 2 bases and J dropped 4; count of bases not matched to a gene: 8. The CDR3 runs to 17 residues. Germline-derived CDR1 and CDR2 are SGHRS and YFSETQ. The CDR3 DNA reads TGCGCCAGCAGCTTTGGAGCGGGAGGGTTCGGCACCGGGGAGCTGTTTTTT. It is translated as CASSFGAGGFGTGELFF.

As DNA, the CDR3 is TGTGCCAGCAGGGCGGAGGCGCGTCGAATGTTCTTC. This gives the protein CASRAEARRMFF. The chain uses TRBV28 and TRBJ2-1; D might be TRBD2 (5 bases). Germline V gives CDR1 MDHEN, CDR2 SYDVKM. Trimming shortened V by 6 bases and J by 15 bases, and 18 bases separated the two germline ends. The CDR3 sequence is 12 residues long.

This clone appeared a few times. The genes are TRBV29-1 and TRBJ1-4; TRBD1 aligns across 9 bases. Looked up from germline, CDR1 is SQVTM and CDR2 is ANQGSEA. Trimming cost V 7 bases and J 7 bases; bases outside gene matches: 7. CDR3 length equals 13 residues. The CDR3 region is CSARTGDGEKLFF. The CDR3 nucleotides read TGCAGCGCCCGGACAGGGGACGGTGAAAAACTGTTTTTT.

This chain connects TRBV5-1 to TRBJ2-7, with 8 positions matching TRBD1. This CDR3 spans 13 amino acids. Trimming at V came to 0 bases and at J to 6 bases, leaving 2 bases not matched to a gene. In germline, CDR1 is SGHRS, CDR2 YFSETQ. The CDR3 protein is CASSLDRGSEQYF. The CDR3 nucleotides are TGCGCCAGCAGCTTGGACAGGGGGAGCGAGCAGTACTTC. The whole variable domain, remainder taken from reference TRBV5-1 and TRBJ2-7, is KAGVTQTPRYLIKTRGQQVTLSCSPISGHRSVSWYQQTPGQGLQFLFEYFSETQRNKGNFPGRFSGRQFSNSRSEMNVSTLELGDSALYLCASSLDRGSEQYFGPGTRLTVT.

This clone was detected only a few times. The chain combines TRBV7-2 with TRBJ2-7; TRBD2 is a possible D gene (5 bases). CDR1 SGHTA and CDR2 FQGNSA come from the germline V gene. CDR3 length equals 13 residues. Trimming removed 1 base at V and 3 bases at J, with 7 bases between. The CDR3 loop is CASSLVGLYEQYF. In DNA form, the CDR3 reads TGTGCCAGCAGCTTAGTCGGACTCTACGAGCAGTACTTC.

The gene calls are TRBV6-5 and TRBJ2-3; tentatively, D is TRBD2 (5 bases). In germline, CDR1 is MNHEY, CDR2 SVGAGI. The CDR3 covers 14 residues. Trimming stripped 7 bases from V and 0 bases from J, with 11 bases between. This CDR3 reads CASTRGLSTDTQYF. CDR3 DNA: TGTGCCAGCACCCGCGGACTGAGCACAGATACGCAGTATTTT.

This chain connects TRBV7-2 to TRBJ2-1, with TRBD2 identical over 9 bases. The CDR3 is 17 residues long. Germline CDR1 and CDR2: SGHTA and FQGNSA. V dropped 0 bases and J dropped 4; count of bases not matched to a gene: 7. The DNA for the CDR3 is TGTGCCAGCAGCTTAGCTCCATTGGCGGGAGGGTACAATGAGCAGTTCTTC. Translated: CASSLAPLAGGYNEQFF.

This clone was seen more than once but under ten times. This sequence joins TRBV30 and TRBJ2-5, with D hard to call. Trimming took 1 base from V and 1 from J, leaving 13 bases between them. The germline CDR1 and CDR2 sequences are GTSNPN and SVGIG (reference sequence). This CDR3 contains 15 residues. The CDR3 sequence is CAWSAVEGIQETQYF. The CDR3 DNA sequence: TGTGCCTGGAGTGCCGTTGAAGGGATCCAAGAGACCCAGTACTTC.

The chain carries TRBV18 and TRBJ1-5; TRBD1 matches 8 bases. CDR1 and CDR2 (germline): KGHSH, LQKENI. The CDR3 is 15 amino acids. V shed 6 bases, J shed 1 base, and the junction held 5 bases outside the gene matches. In nucleotides, the CDR3 is TGTGCCAGCTCGCCTGGACAGGGAAGCAATCAGCCCCAGCATTTT. This encodes CASSPGQGSNQPQHF.

This clone was observed a handful of times. In DNA, the CDR3 is TGTGCCAGCAGCAAAGAAGGGACTAGCGGGATGGGCTCCTACGAGCAGTACTTC. It codes for CASSKEGTSGMGSYEQYF. The rearrangement uses TRBV7-9 and TRBJ2-7; 13 bases fit TRBD2. V lost 5 bases and J lost 0; bases outside the gene matches: 10. From germline, CDR1 is SEHNR and CDR2 FQNEAQ (reference sequence). CDR3 length: 18 residues. Using reference TRBV7-9 and TRBJ2-7 for the parts outside the CDR3, the full variable domain is DTGVSQNPRHKITKRGQNVTFRCDPISEHNRLYWYRQTLGQGPEFLTYFQNEAQLEKSRLLSDRFSAERPKGSFSTLEIQRTEQGDSAMYLCASSKEGTSGMGSYEQYFGPGTRLTVT.

The chain couples TRBV29-1 to TRBJ2-1; 8 bases fit TRBD2. Germline V lookup: CDR1 SQVTM, CDR2 ANQGSEA. The CDR3 is 12 residues long. The ends lost 7 bases at V and 6 bases at J; junction bases unmatched: 5. The CDR3 loop is CSGGTSSNEQFF. The CDR3 coding sequence is TGCAGCGGTGGGACTAGTTCCAATGAGCAGTTCTTC.